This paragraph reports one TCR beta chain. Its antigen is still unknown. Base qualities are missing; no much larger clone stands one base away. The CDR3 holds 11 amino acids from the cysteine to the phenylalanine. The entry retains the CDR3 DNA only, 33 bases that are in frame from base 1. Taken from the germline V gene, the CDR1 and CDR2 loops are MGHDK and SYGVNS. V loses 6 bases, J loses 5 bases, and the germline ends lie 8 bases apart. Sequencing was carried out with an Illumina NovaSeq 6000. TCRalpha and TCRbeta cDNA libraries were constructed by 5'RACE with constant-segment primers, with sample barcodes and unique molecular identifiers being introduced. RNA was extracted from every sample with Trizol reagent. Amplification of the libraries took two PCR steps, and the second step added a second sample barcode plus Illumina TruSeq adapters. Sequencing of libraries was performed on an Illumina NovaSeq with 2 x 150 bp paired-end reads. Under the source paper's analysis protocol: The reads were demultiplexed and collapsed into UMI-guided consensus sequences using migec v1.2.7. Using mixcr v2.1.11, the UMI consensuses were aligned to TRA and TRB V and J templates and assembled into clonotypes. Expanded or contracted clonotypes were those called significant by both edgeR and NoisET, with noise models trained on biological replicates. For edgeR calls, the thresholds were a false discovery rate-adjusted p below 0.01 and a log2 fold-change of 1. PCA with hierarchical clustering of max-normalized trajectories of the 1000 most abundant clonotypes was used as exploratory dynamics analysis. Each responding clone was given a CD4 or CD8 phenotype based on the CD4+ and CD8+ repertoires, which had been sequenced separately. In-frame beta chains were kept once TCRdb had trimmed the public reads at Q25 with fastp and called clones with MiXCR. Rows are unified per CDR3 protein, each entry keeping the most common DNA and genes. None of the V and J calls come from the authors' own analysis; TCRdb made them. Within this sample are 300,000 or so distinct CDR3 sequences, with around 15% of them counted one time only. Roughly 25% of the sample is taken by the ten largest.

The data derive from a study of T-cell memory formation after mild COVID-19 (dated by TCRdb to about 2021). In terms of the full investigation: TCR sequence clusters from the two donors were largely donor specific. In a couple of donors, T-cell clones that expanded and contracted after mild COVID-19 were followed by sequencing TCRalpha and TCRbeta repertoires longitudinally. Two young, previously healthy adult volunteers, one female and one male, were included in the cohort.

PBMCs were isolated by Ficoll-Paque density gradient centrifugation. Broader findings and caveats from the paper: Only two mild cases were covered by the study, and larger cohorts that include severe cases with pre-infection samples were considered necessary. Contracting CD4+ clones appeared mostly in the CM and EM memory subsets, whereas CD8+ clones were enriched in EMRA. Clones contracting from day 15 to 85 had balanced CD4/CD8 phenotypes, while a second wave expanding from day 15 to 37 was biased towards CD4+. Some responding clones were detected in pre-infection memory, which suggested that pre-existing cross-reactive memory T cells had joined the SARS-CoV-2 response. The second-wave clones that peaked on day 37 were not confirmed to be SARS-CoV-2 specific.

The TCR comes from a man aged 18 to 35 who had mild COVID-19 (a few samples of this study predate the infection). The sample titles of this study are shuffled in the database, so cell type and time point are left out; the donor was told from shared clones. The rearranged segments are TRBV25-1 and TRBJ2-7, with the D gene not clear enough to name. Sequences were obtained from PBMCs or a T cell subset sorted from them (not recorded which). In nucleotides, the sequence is TGTGCCAGCAGCGCACTCAACGAGCAGTACTTC. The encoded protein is CASSALNEQYF.